The next 17 T cell receptor beta chains were all read from a single sample in a study of PD-L1 blockade in urothelial cancer. TCRdb keeps only in-frame clones here, not all; method: immunoSEQ multiplex PCR. There are about 50,000 clones in the sample; 70% to 90% occur only once, and 7.5% to 8.5% lies in the top ten. The source was PBMCs, collected around atezolizumab (anti-PD-L1) treatment. These TCRs come from a man aged 55 to 70 with urothelial cancer.

V gene TRBV28 combines with J gene TRBJ2-7; TRBD2 matches 13 bases. Per germline, CDR1 MDHEN and CDR2 SYDVKM. CDR3 length: 14 residues. The ends lost 8 bases at V and 2 bases at J; junction bases unmatched: 3. Written as DNA, the CDR3 is TGTGCCAGCGCTACTAGCGGGGGGGCCTACGAGCAGTACTTC. This encodes CASATSGGAYEQYF.

The V gene is TRBV7-3, the J gene TRBJ2-3, with D perhaps TRBD2 (5 bases). Per germline, CDR1 SGHTA and CDR2 FQGTGA. Trimming took 2 bases from V and 1 from J, leaving 10 bases between them. The CDR3 spans 15 residues. CDR3 DNA: TGTGCCAGCAGCTTACGGGGTGACGGCACAGATACGCAGTATTTT. This encodes CASSLRGDGTDTQYF.

The chain recombines TRBV7-3 with TRBJ2-5; a possible D gene is TRBD1 (5 bases). V was trimmed by 0 bases and J by 2 bases, leaving 10 bases between them. Germline CDR1 SGHTA, CDR2 FQGTGA. The CDR3 is 15 amino acids. The CDR3 loop reads CASSLTGASQETQYF. The CDR3 DNA follows: TGTGCCAGCAGCTTAACAGGGGCCAGTCAAGAGACCCAGTACTTC.

V is TRBV7-2 and J is TRBJ2-5; possibly TRBD2 for D (6 bases). V lost 3 bases to trimming and J lost 5 bases, with 13 bases between them. Germline loops: CDR1 SGHTA, CDR2 FQGNSA. The CDR3 loop spans 14 amino acids. The CDR3 DNA reads as TGTGCCAGCAGCTTTCTCACAGGAGGGGAGACCCAGTACTTC. Translation gives CASSFLTGGETQYF.

The chain combines TRBV7-9 with TRBJ2-5; unclear D gene. Germline CDR1 and CDR2: SEHNR and FQNEAQ (reference sequence). Deletions cut 4 bases from V and 2 bases from J, with 8 bases between. This CDR3 has 13 amino acids. The CDR3 loop reads CASSSRGQETQYF. The CDR3 DNA sequence: TGTGCCAGCAGCTCTCGAGGTCAAGAGACCCAGTACTTC.

This sequence joins TRBV7-9 and TRBJ2-6; 7 bases are a match to TRBD1. Germline V gene sequence: CDR1 SEHNR, CDR2 FQNEAQ (reference sequence). J lost 1 base, V lost 5 bases, and 8 bases had no gene match. The CDR3 totals 17 residues. The CDR3 loop is CASSNPTGWSGANVLTF. Written as DNA, the CDR3 is TGTGCCAGCAGCAACCCGACAGGGTGGTCTGGGGCCAACGTCCTGACTTTC.

This chain connects TRBV30 to TRBJ2-1, with 8 bases aligning to TRBD2. The CDR3 has 13 amino acids. Germline CDR1 GTSNPN, CDR2 SVGIG (reference sequence). V trimming: 6 bases; J trimming: 6 bases; junction bases outside the gene matches: 7. The CDR3 spells CACRSGEGNEQFF. CDR3 bases: TGTGCCTGTCGTAGCGGGGAAGGCAATGAGCAGTTCTTC.

This sequence joins TRBV4-2 and TRBJ2-7, with D possibly TRBD1 on 8 matching bases. CDR3 length: 19 residues. The germline V gene has CDR1 LGHNA and CDR2 YNFKEQ. Trimming removed 0 bases at V and 4 bases at J, with 25 bases between. The CDR3 DNA reads TGTGCCAGCAGCCAAGAAAGGGGGGGAGGGCAGGGGGCGACGTACGAGCAGTACTTC. Its translation is CASSQERGGGQGATYEQYF.

This chain uses TRBV4-2 with TRBJ2-4; 9 positions agree with TRBD1. This CDR3 is built from 20 residues. After removal of 0 bases from V and 1 base from J, the junction contained 13 bases not matched to a gene. Germline-derived CDR1 and CDR2 are LGHNA and YNFKEQ. In DNA, the CDR3 is TGTGCCAGCAGCCAAGATTCTAGAGACAGGGGGAGGGCGGCCAAAAACATTCAGTACTTC. Its translation: CASSQDSRDRGRAAKNIQYF.

In its sample, this clone is medium-sized. The CDR3 sequence: CARRSTVQETQYF. The CDR3 DNA is TGCGCCAGGCGATCGACAGTTCAAGAGACCCAGTACTTC. The chain carries TRBV5-1 and TRBJ2-5; perhaps TRBD1 as D (5 bases). The germline V and J ends were trimmed by 8 bases and 2 bases, with 13 bases remaining between them. This CDR3 is 13 amino acids long. The germline V gene has CDR1 SGHRS and CDR2 YFSETQ.

This sequence joins TRBV10-1 and TRBJ2-1, with TRBD2 matching 7 bases. CDR1 and CDR2 from the germline V gene are WNHNN and SYGVQD (reference sequence). V shed 0 bases and J 1 base; nucleotides not matched to a gene: 3. The CDR3 contains 16 residues. The DNA for the CDR3 is TGCGCCAGCAGTGAGTCGGCGCGGGGGTCCTACAATGAGCAGTTCTTC. Protein: CASSESARGSYNEQFF.

The chain is built from TRBV11-2 and TRBJ2-3; 8 nucleotides line up with TRBD2. Trimming took 3 bases from V and 3 from J; bases not matched to a gene: 5. Germline V gene lookup returns CDR1 SGHAT and CDR2 FQNNGV. The CDR3 runs to 15 residues. DNA of the CDR3: TGTGCCAGCAGCTTCGTATCGGGGGGGACAGATACGCAGTATTTT. Its protein is CASSFVSGGTDTQYF.

This sequence joins TRBV2 and TRBJ1-4; D unclear. The CDR3 contains 16 residues. Germline-derived CDR1 and CDR2 are SNHLY and FYNNEI. Trimming cost V 6 bases and J 7 bases, with 21 bases left between them. CDR3 sequence (DNA): TGTGCCAGCAGACTTTCGGACTTCAGAATGGGTGAAAAACTGTTTTTT. Translating gives CASRLSDFRMGEKLFF.

This rearrangement joins TRBV19 to TRBJ2-5; D may be TRBD2 (6 bases). Germline CDR1 reads LNHDA; CDR2 reads SQIVND (reference sequence). The CDR3 spans 13 residues. V was trimmed by 6 bases and J by 2 bases, leaving 10 bases between them. CDR3 sequence (DNA): TGTGCCAGTAGGGACTACGCACAAGAGACCCAGTACTTC. It yields the protein CASRDYAQETQYF.

This rearrangement joins TRBV5-1 to TRBJ2-7; tentatively, D is TRBD1 (5 bases). The CDR3 is made up of 14 amino acids. The ends were cut back, 0 bases at V and 2 bases at J, with 9 bases in the middle. Germline V gene data show CDR1 as SGHRS and CDR2 as YFSETQ. The CDR3 coding sequence is TGCGCCAGCAGCTTGGAGTCAGGGACCTACGAGCAGTACTTC. Translated: CASSLESGTYEQYF. The complete variable domain, with remaining parts taken from reference TRBV5-1 and TRBJ2-7, reads KAGVTQTPRYLIKTRGQQVTLSCSPISGHRSVSWYQQTPGQGLQFLFEYFSETQRNKGNFPGRFSGRQFSNSRSEMNVSTLELGDSALYLCASSLESGTYEQYFGPGTRLTVT.

The rearrangement uses TRBV15 and TRBJ2-3; tentatively, D is TRBD1 (5 bases). The CDR3 consists of 16 residues. Germline loops: CDR1 LNHNV, CDR2 YYDKDF (reference sequence). The V and J ends lost 4 bases and 2 bases respectively, with 16 bases between them. The chain's CDR3 is CATSKGDLGDTDTQYF. The DNA of the CDR3 is TGTGCCACCAGCAAAGGCGACTTAGGGGACACAGATACGCAGTATTTT.

This sequence joins TRBV5-6 and TRBJ1-6; 8 bases line up with TRBD1. J lost 1 base, V lost 4 bases, and 1 base had no gene match. This CDR3 has 15 amino acids. Germline lookup yields CDR1 SGHDT and CDR2 YYEEEE. The CDR3 DNA reads TGTGCCAGCAGCACAGGGGGGTCCTATAATTCACCCCTCCACTTT. This encodes CASSTGGSYNSPLHF.